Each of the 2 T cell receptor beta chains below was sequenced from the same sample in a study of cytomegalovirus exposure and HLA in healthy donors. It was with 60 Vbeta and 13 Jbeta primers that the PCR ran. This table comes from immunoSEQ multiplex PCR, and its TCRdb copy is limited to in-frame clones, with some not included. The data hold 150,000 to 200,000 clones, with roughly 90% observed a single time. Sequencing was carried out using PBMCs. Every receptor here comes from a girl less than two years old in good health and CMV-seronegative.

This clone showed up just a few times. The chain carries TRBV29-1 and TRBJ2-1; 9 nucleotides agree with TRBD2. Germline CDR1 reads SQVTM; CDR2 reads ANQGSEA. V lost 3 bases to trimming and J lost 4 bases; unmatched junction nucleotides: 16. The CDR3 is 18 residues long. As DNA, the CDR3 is TGCAGCGTTGACGAGGTGATTGCGGCGGGAGGGCCTTACAATGAGCAGTTCTTC. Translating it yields CSVDEVIAAGGPYNEQFF.

In nucleotides, the CDR3 is TGTGCCTGGAGCTCTCAGGGAAACACCATATATTTT. It encodes CAWSSQGNTIYF. V gene TRBV30 combines with J gene TRBJ1-3; no firm D call. V shed 3 bases and J shed 4 bases, with 7 bases lying between them. The CDR3 is 12 residues long. The germline gives CDR1 GTSNPN, CDR2 SVGIG (reference sequence).